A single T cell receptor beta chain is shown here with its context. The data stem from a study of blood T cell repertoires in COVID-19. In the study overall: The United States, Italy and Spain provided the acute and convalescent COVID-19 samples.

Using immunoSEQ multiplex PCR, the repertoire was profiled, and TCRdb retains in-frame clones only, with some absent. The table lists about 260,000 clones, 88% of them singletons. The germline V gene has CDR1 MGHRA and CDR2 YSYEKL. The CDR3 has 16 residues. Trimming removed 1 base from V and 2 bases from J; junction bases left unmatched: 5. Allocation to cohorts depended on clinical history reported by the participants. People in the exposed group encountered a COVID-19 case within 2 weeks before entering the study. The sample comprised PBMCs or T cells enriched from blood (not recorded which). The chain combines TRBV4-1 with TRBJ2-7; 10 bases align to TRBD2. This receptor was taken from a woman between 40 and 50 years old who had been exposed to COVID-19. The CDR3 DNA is TGCGCCAGCAGCCAAGGTCTTACTAGCGGGGCCTACGAGCAGTACGTC. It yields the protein CASSQGLTSGAYEQYV.